This T cell receptor (beta chain) was sequenced for a study of naive and memory T cell subsets. This clonotype was observed at least ten times. Antigen unknown. This CDR3 comprises 15 residues. V lost 2 bases to trimming and J lost 5 bases, with 15 bases between them. The germline gives CDR1 SGHTA, CDR2 FQGNSA. The SP2 primer and nested alpha and beta constant region primers amplified ligated cDNA in four rounds. Blood and skin TCR RNA was reverse transcribed with alpha and beta constant primers. Via MiXCR, TCRdb re-called the UMI-ligation and nested PCR reads, giving one row per CDR3 protein. The repertoire holds about 14,000 distinct CDR3 sequences, with around 5.2% as singletons. General study findings and limits: TCR transcript changes with activation or differentiation may affect this RNA method.

The sample's treatment: skin biopsy from PPD injection site in Mantoux-positive individual. An oligonucleotide containing a UMI was ligated to the 3' end of TCR cDNA. Skin biopsies came from PPD injection sites in Mantoux-positive individuals. The TCR sequence derives from an adult in good health. V and J are TRBV7-2 and TRBJ2-5; possible D gene TRBD1, 6 bases. Sample: skin, taken from a tuberculin skin test site. The CDR3 here is CASSLTSRTAETQYF. CDR3 DNA: TGTGCCAGCAGCTTAACGAGTAGGACAGCCGAGACCCAGTACTTC.